The sequence of this T cell receptor (beta chain) was determined in a study of T cells in Graves' hyperthyroidism and ophthalmopathy. RNA transcripts were the template for amplifying TCR beta CDR3 regions. The HTBI primer set served for first-round RT-PCR of the TCR CDR3. A single record per CDR3 protein comes from TCRdb applying MiXCR to the multiplex PCR reads. This sample carries roughly 600,000 distinct CDR3 sequences, around 13% of them seen once, and the ten largest clones take around 13%. Ophthalmopathy patients had Clinical Activity Score at least 3, NOSPECS grade at least 4, duration under 3 months. It was uncontrolled infection, other autoimmune disease, pregnancy or lactation that excluded patients. This clonotype was recorded many times. The sequenced sample was blood. This TCR was sampled from a woman between 50 and 59 years old with Graves' ophthalmopathy.

DNA of the CDR3: TGTGCCAGCAGCTCCAGACAGGGGGTAGGAGAAAAACTGTTTTTT. This sequence encodes CASSSRQGVGEKLFF. The rearrangement joins TRBV7-9 to TRBJ1-4; 9 nucleotides match TRBD1. The CDR3 runs 15 residues. V lost 4 bases, J lost 8 bases, and 8 bases stayed unmatched. CDR1 and CDR2 (germline): SEHNR, FQNEAQ (reference sequence).